Below, 21 T cell receptor beta chains from the same sample are listed, as sequenced in a study of T cells in Graves' hyperthyroidism and ophthalmopathy. The CDR3 regions of TCR beta were amplified from RNA transcripts. The HTBI primer set was used in a first-round RT-PCR of the TCR CDR3. Each CDR3 protein is one row after TCRdb ran MiXCR on the multiplex PCR reads. The sample lists under 400,000 distinct CDR3 sequences; about 21% were seen once. The sample taken for sequencing was blood. These receptors came from a woman aged 45-65 years with Graves' hyperthyroidism.

This clonotype appeared a few times. V and J are TRBV27 and TRBJ2-3; a possible D gene is TRBD2 (5 bases). Germline V lookup: CDR1 MNHEY, CDR2 SMNVEV (reference sequence). The ends were cut back, 0 bases at V and 2 bases at J, with 12 bases in the middle. The CDR3 consists of 16 residues. The CDR3 sequence is CASSLSPSRATDTQYF. CDR3 nucleotide sequence: TGTGCCAGCAGTTTATCGCCTTCGAGGGCCACAGATACGCAGTATTTT.

This clonotype was observed a few times. The genes are TRBV12-3 or TRBV12-4 and TRBJ2-6, with D hard to call. Trimming left V 4 bases short and J 9 bases short, with 13 bases between. CDR3 length: 14 residues. The CDR3 loop is CASSSTGLLNVLTF. The CDR3 nucleotides are TGTGCCAGCAGTTCGACGGGCCTTCTCAACGTCCTGACTTTC.

The table lists this clonotype with many counts. The chain carries TRBV20-1 and TRBJ1-5; 7 nucleotides agree with TRBD1. J was trimmed by 8 bases and V by 6 bases; bases with no gene match: 10. Looked up from germline, CDR1 is DFQATT and CDR2 is SNEGSKA (reference sequence). The length of the CDR3 is 13 residues. The CDR3 coding sequence is TGCAGTGCCTCCGCACAGGGGAATGAGCCCCAGCATTTT. The encoded protein is CSASAQGNEPQHF.

This clonotype was observed many times. The genes are TRBV3-1 and TRBJ2-1; 15 bases fit TRBD2. Germline CDR1 reads LGHDT; CDR2 reads YNNKEL (reference sequence). The CDR3 totals 17 residues. V lost 2 bases, J lost 6 bases, and 5 bases stayed unmatched. CDR3 DNA: TGTGCCAGCAGCCAACACCAGGGACTAGCGGGGGGCAATGAGCAGTTCTTC. This encodes CASSQHQGLAGGNEQFF.

Concerning this clonotype: A read error may be the cause here, since a much bigger clone is one base away. The genes are TRBV5-1 and TRBJ2-1; D is possibly TRBD1 (5 bases). Trimming stripped 4 bases from V and 3 bases from J, with 8 bases between. CDR1 SGHRS and CDR2 YFSETQ come from the germline V gene. The CDR3 is 13 residues long. Here the CDR3 DNA reads TGCGCCAGCAGCACGGACAACTACAATGAGCAGTTCTTC. It encodes CASSTDNYNEQFF. The entire variable domain, with the rest obtained from reference TRBV5-1 and TRBJ2-1, is as follows: KAGVTQTPRYLIKTRGQQVTLSCSPISGHRSVSWYQQTPGQGLQFLFEYFSETQRNKGNFPGRFSGRQFSNSRSEMNVSTLELGDSALYLCASSTDNYNEQFFGPGTRLTVL.

Comments on this clonotype: One end of the junction fails to match germline, which may point to a read error. This chain links TRBV27 with TRBJ1-2; TRBD1 matches at 9 bases. There are 13 residues in the CDR3. Germline CDR1 MNHEY, CDR2 SMNVEV (reference sequence). The CDR3 is CASSSTGGHGYTF. In nucleotides, the CDR3 is TGCGCCAGCAGTTCCACAGGGGGCCACGGCTACACCTTC.

This clonotype appeared a few times. The chain is built from TRBV6-1 and TRBJ1-2; D is uncertain. The germline gives CDR1 MNHNS, CDR2 SASEGT. The V and J ends lost 7 bases and 2 bases respectively, with 14 bases between them. There are 14 residues in the CDR3. CDR3 sequence (DNA): TGTGCCAGCATTCGGAATTGGGAGAACTATGGCTACACCTTC. Its translation: CASIRNWENYGYTF.

This clonotype has only a few counts. This chain links TRBV28 with TRBJ1-4; D is possibly TRBD1 (5 bases). Trimming pared 6 bases from V and 3 bases from J, leaving 14 bases between. This CDR3 contains 15 residues. Germline V CDR1 and CDR2: MDHEN, SYDVKM. The CDR3 protein is CASRRPGRPNEKLFF. The CDR3 DNA sequence: TGTGCCAGCAGGCGTCCGGGACGGCCTAATGAAAAACTGTTTTTT.

Ten or more counts support this clonotype. The CDR3 DNA reads TGTGCCAGCAGCCAAGGACTAGCGGGATTGAGGAATGAGCAGTTCTTC. It is translated as CASSQGLAGLRNEQFF. The chain is built from TRBV14 and TRBJ2-1; TRBD2 aligns across 11 bases. This CDR3 has 16 residues. J was trimmed by 7 bases and V by 1 base; bases with no gene match: 6. Germline V gene lookup returns CDR1 SGHDN and CDR2 FVKESK.

In its sample, this clonotype was seen many times. The J gene is TRBJ2-7, the V gene TRBV6-1; either TRBD1 or TRBD2 may supply D (5 bases each). V was trimmed by 7 bases and J by 0 bases, leaving 16 bases between them. Germline loops: CDR1 MNHNS, CDR2 SASEGT. CDR3 size: 15 residues. CDR3 DNA: TGTGCCAGCACCGCACCGGGACGTAGCTCCTACGAGCAGTACTTC. As protein: CASTAPGRSSYEQYF.

The chain combines TRBV20-1 with TRBJ2-7; 7 positions match TRBD1. This CDR3 contains 11 residues. Germline-derived CDR1 and CDR2 are DFQATT and SNEGSKA (reference sequence). V was clipped by 5 bases and J by 7 bases; unmatched bases: 5. The CDR3 sequence: CSAQGQSEQYF. CDR3 DNA: TGCAGTGCTCAGGGACAGAGTGAGCAGTACTTC.

There are many counts of this clonotype. The CDR3 coding sequence is TGTGCCAGCAGAGAGGGGTTTGGCGAGCAGTACTTC. It codes for CASREGFGEQYF. The chain carries TRBV2 and TRBJ2-7, with D perhaps matching TRBD1 or TRBD2 (5 bases each). The CDR3 has 12 amino acids. V lost 6 bases to trimming and J lost 6 bases, with 12 bases between them. CDR1 and CDR2 (germline): SNHLY, FYNNEI.

The rearrangement uses TRBV12-3 or TRBV12-4 and TRBJ1-2, with 7 bases that match TRBD1. The ends lost 2 bases at V and 2 bases at J; junction bases unmatched: 5. This CDR3 has 15 amino acids. CDR3 amino acids: CASSLKGGPNYGYTF. DNA for the CDR3: TGTGCCAGCAGTTTAAAAGGGGGCCCCAACTATGGCTACACCTTC.

About this clonotype: A read error is possible here, since a much larger clone lies one base away. The CDR3 ends on some other residue instead of the conserved phenylalanine or tryptophan, so this is likely a read error. The rearrangement joins TRBV12-3 or TRBV12-4 to TRBJ2-7; TRBD1 agrees at 8 bases. J was trimmed by 5 bases and V by 10 bases; bases with no gene match: 7. CDR3 size: 12 residues. The CDR3 sequence is CATSGQGHEQYL. The CDR3 coding sequence is TGTGCCACCTCCGGACAGGGCCACGAGCAGTACCTC.

The rearrangement uses TRBV2 and TRBJ2-3, with TRBD2 matching over 7 bases. Germline CDR1 SNHLY, CDR2 FYNNEI. The CDR3 totals 15 residues. V lost 2 bases to trimming and J lost 5 bases; unmatched junction nucleotides: 7. The CDR3 region has the DNA TGTGCCAGCAGTGAAACCCGCCTAGCGGTAGATACGCAGTATTTT. This gives the protein CASSETRLAVDTQYF.

This clonotype has just a few counts. The germline gene is not matched at one end of the junction; a read error may be the cause. CDR3 region: CASSLRQGQNEKLFF. The DNA of the CDR3 is TGTGCCAGCAGCTTGAGGCAGGGCCAAAATGAAAAACTGTTTTTT. The chain is built from TRBV5-1 and TRBJ1-4; D is possibly TRBD1 (5 bases). This CDR3 is 15 amino acids long. CDR1 and CDR2 from the germline V gene are SGHRS and YFSETQ.

This clonotype was observed a few times. The rearrangement uses TRBV29-1 and TRBJ2-5; 16 bases map to TRBD2. The CDR3 covers 14 residues. V was clipped by 6 bases and J by 5 bases; unmatched bases: 3. Germline CDR1 and CDR2: SQVTM and ANQGSEA. CDR3 sequence reads: CSVEGLAGGETQYF. The CDR3 nucleotides are TGCAGCGTGGAGGGACTAGCGGGAGGGGAGACCCAGTACTTC. The variable domain in full, completed from reference TRBV29-1 and TRBJ2-5, reads SAVISQKPSRDICQRGTSLTIQCQVDSQVTMMFWYRQQPGQSLTLIATANQGSEATYESGFVIDKFPISRPNLTFSTLTVSNMSPEDSSIYLCSVEGLAGGETQYFGPGTRLLVL.

This clonotype was picked up many times. V is TRBV6-1 and J is TRBJ2-5, with 10 bases identical to TRBD1. The CDR3 spans 16 residues. Germline V gives CDR1 MNHNS, CDR2 SASEGT. V shed 4 bases and J 1 base; nucleotides not matched to a gene: 6. The CDR3 protein is CASSGLRQGAQETQYF. CDR3 in DNA: TGTGCCAGCAGTGGACTTCGACAGGGGGCCCAAGAGACCCAGTACTTC.

This clonotype was seen a single time. The chain couples TRBV24-1 to TRBJ2-5; D is perhaps TRBD1 (6 bases). The germline gives CDR1 KGHDR, CDR2 SFDVKD. Trimming removed 7 bases at V and 4 bases at J, with 21 bases between. The CDR3 spans 16 residues. The CDR3 nucleotides read TGTGCCACCAGCCAATTTGCCGACAGGTTAGGAGAGACCCAGTACTTC. It is translated as CATSQFADRLGETQYF.

This clonotype has at least ten counts. The V gene is TRBV20-1, the J gene TRBJ2-1, with 8 nucleotides matching TRBD1. The CDR3 consists of 13 residues. J lost 12 bases, V lost 6 bases, and 13 bases had no gene match. Per the germline V gene, CDR1 is DFQATT and CDR2 is SNEGSKA (reference sequence). This CDR3 is CSARTGFERGQFF. DNA for the CDR3: TGCAGTGCGCGGACAGGGTTCGAGCGAGGGCAGTTCTTC.

At least ten counts were recorded for this clonotype. This chain links TRBV5-1 with TRBJ1-1; D not resolved. Trimming cost V 0 bases and J 4 bases, with 16 bases left between them. From germline, CDR1 is SGHRS and CDR2 YFSETQ. The CDR3 covers 16 residues. The CDR3 spells CASSLDFGRMITEAFF. The CDR3 DNA follows: TGCGCCAGCAGCTTGGATTTTGGGAGAATGATCACTGAAGCTTTCTTT.